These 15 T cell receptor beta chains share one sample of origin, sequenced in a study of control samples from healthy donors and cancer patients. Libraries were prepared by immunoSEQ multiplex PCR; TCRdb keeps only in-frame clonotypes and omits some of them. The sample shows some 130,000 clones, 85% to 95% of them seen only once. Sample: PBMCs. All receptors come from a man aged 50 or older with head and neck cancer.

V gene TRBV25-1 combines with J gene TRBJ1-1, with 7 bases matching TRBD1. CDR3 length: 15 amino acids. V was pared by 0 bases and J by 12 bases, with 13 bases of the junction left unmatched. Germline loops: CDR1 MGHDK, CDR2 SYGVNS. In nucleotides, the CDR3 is TGTGCCAGCAGTGAATATGGCGCAGGGGGTTCGAATCCTTTCTTT. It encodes CASSEYGAGGSNPFF.

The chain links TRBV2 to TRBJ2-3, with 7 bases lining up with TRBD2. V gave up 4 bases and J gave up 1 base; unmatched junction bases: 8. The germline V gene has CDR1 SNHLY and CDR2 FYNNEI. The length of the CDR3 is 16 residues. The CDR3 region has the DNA TGTGCCAGCAGTGCTCGAGCGGGGAGAGGCACAGATACGCAGTATTTT. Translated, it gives CASSARAGRGTDTQYF.

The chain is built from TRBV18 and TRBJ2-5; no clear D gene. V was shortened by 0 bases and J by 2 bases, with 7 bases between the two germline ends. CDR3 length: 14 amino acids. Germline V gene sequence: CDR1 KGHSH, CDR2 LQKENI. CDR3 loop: CASSPPGIQETQYF. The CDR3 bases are TGTGCCAGCTCACCACCGGGGATACAAGAGACCCAGTACTTC.

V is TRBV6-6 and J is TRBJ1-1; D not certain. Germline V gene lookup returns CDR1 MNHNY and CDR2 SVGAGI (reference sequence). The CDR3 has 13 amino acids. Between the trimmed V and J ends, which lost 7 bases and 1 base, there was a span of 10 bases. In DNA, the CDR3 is TGTGCCAGCATCCAGAGAGGGAACACTGAAGCTTTCTTT. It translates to CASIQRGNTEAFF.

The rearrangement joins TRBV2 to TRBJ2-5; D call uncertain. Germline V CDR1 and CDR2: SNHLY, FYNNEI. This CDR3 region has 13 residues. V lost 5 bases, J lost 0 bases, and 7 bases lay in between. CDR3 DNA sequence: TGTGCCAGCAGTTTAGAGAACCAAGAGACCCAGTACTTC. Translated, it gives CASSLENQETQYF.

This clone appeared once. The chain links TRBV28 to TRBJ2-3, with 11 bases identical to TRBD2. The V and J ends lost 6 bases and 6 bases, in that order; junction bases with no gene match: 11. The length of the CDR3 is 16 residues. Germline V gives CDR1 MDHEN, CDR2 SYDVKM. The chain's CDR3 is CASSSITSGGWDTQYF. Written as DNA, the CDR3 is TGTGCCAGCAGCTCAATCACTAGCGGGGGATGGGATACGCAGTATTTT. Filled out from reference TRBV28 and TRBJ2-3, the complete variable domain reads DVKVTQSSRYLVKRTGEKVFLECVQDMDHENMFWYRQDPGLGLRLIYFSYDVKMKEKGDIPEGYSVSREKKERFSLILESASTNQTSMYLCASSSITSGGWDTQYFGPGTRLTVL.

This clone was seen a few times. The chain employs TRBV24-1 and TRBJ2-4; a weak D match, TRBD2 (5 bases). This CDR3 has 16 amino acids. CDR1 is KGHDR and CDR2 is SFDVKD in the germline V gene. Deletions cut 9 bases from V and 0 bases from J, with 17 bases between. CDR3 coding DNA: TGTGCCACCGGGCTCTGGCTGGGGAGAGCCAAAAACATTCAGTACTTC. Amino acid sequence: CATGLWLGRAKNIQYF.

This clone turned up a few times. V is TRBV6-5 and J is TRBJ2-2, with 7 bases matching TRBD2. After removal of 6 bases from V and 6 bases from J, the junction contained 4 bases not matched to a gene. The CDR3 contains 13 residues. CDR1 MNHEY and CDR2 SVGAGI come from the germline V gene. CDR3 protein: CASRGSGAGELFF. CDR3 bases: TGTGCCAGCAGGGGGAGCGGGGCCGGGGAGCTGTTTTTT.

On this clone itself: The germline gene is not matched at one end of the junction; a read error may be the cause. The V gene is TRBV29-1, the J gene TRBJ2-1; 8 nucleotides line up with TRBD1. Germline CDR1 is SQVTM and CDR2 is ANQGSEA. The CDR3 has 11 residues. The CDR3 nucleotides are TGCAGCCCAAATTGCCGGACAGGGCCCCTCTTC. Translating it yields CSPNCRTGPLF.

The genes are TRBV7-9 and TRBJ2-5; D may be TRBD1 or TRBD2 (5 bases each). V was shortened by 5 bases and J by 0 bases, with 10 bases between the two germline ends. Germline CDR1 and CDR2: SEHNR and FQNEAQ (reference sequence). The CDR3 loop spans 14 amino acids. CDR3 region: CASSGGYHQETQYF. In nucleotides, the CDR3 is TGTGCCAGCAGCGGGGGTTACCACCAAGAGACCCAGTACTTC.

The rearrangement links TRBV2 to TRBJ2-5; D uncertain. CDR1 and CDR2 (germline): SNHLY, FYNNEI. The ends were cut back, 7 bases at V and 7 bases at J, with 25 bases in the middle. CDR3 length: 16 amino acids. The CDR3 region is CASTMSPAVSVVTQYF. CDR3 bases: TGTGCCAGCACCATGTCGCCAGCAGTCTCAGTGGTGACCCAGTACTTC.

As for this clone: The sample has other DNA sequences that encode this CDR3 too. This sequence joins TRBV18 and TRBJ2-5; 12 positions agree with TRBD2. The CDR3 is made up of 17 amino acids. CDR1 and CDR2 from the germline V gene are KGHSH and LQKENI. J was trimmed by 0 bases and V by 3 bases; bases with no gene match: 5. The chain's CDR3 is CASSPWTSGEYQETQYF. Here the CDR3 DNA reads TGTGCCAGCTCACCTTGGACTAGCGGGGAGTACCAAGAGACCCAGTACTTC. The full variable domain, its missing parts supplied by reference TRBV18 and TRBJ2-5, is NAGVMQNPRHLVRRRGQEARLRCSPMKGHSHVYWYRQLPEEGLKFMVYLQKENIIDESGMPKERFSAEFPKEGPSILRIQQVVRGDSAAYFCASSPWTSGEYQETQYFGPGTRLLVL.

The CDR3 bases are TGTGCCAGCAGTTACACGGACCACCCCTACAATGAGCAGTTCTTC. This gives the protein CASSYTDHPYNEQFF. This chain joins TRBV5-6 and TRBJ2-1; D unclear. The CDR3 sequence is 15 residues long. Trimming cost V 5 bases and J 2 bases, with 14 bases left between them. The V gene's germline CDR1 is SGHDT and CDR2 YYEEEE.

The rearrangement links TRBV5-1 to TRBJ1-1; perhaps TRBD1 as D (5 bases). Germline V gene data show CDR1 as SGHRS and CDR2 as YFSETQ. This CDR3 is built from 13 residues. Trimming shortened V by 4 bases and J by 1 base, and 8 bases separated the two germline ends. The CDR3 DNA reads TGCGCCAGCAGCCACGGGGGGAACACTGAAGCTTTCTTT. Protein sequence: CASSHGGNTEAFF.

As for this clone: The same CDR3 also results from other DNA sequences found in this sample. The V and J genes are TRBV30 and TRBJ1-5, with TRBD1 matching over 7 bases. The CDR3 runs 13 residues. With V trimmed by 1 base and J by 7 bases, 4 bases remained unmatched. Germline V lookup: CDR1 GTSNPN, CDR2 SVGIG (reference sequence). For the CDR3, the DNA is TGTGCCTGGAGTGGACAGGGTAACCAGCCCCAGCATTTT. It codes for CAWSGQGNQPQHF.